Presented here are 3 T cell receptor beta chains from one specimen sequenced in a study of beta chain features in type 1 diabetes. All of the isolated RNA was reverse transcribed, so expressed TCRB transcripts were sequenced. Produced via immunoSEQ multiplex PCR; TCRdb's table is partial and in-frame only. Here the sample spans approximately 360,000 clones, roughly 12% being singletons. Study-wide points: When Type 1 diabetes patients were examined, their TCRB CDR3s proved moderately but significantly shorter in all four CD4+ subsets.

For these receptors, no antigen is known. Material for sequencing was naive CD4+ T cells from blood. Receptors were obtained from a woman aged 18-29 years with type 1 diabetes.

This clone was seen a few times. This chain uses TRBV2 with TRBJ1-1, with TRBD1 matching 8 bases. Germline CDR1 SNHLY, CDR2 FYNNEI. This CDR3 contains 13 residues. With V trimmed by 5 bases and J by 3 bases, 2 bases remained unmatched. The DNA for the CDR3 is TGTGCCAGCAGTTGGGGACAGGACACTGAAGCTTTCTTT. Protein: CASSWGQDTEAFF.

This clone has a handful of counts. CDR3 in amino acids: CASSSTGRETQYF. CDR3 DNA sequence: TGTGCCAGTAGTAGTACAGGGCGGGAGACCCAGTACTTC. The V call is TRBV19, the J call TRBJ2-5; possible D gene TRBD1, 6 bases. The CDR3 has 13 amino acids. The germline CDR1 and CDR2 sequences are LNHDA and SQIVND (reference sequence). V was cut by 4 bases and J by 5 bases, with 11 bases left in between.

This clone was observed a handful of times. The CDR3 loop is CASSAQGAGELFF. CDR3 coding DNA: TGTGCCAGCAGCGCACAGGGGGCCGGGGAGCTGTTTTTT. This chain links TRBV9 with TRBJ2-2; 8 bases match TRBD1. CDR1 and CDR2 from the germline V gene are SGDLS and YYNGEE. The V and J ends lost 3 bases and 6 bases, in that order; junction bases with no gene match: 1. CDR3 length: 13 amino acids.